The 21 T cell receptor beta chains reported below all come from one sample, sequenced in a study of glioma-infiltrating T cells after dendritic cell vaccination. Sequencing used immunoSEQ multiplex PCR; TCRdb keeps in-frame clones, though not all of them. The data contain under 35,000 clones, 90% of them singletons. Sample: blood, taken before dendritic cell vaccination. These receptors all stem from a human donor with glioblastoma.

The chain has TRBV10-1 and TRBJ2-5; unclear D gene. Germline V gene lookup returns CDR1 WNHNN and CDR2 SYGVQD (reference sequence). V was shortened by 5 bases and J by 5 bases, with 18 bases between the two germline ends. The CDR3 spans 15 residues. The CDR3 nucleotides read TGCGCCAGCAGTCCCTGGTCTCATCGTCAGGAGACCCAGTACTTC. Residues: CASSPWSHRQETQYF.

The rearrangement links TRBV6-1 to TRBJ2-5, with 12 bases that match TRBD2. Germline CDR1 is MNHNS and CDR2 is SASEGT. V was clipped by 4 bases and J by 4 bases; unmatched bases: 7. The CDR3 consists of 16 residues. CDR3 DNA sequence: TGTGCCAGCAGTGGCTCTAGCGGGGGGGTTCTAGAGACCCAGTACTTC. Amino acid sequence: CASSGSSGGVLETQYF.

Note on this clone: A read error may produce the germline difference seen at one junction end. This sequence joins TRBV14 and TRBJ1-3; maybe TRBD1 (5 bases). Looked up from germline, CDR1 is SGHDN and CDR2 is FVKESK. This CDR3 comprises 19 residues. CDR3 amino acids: CASSQAKGLVHGPGNTIYF. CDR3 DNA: TGTGCCAGCAGTCAAGCAAAGGGGCTCGTTCATGGACCCGGAAACACCATATATTTT.

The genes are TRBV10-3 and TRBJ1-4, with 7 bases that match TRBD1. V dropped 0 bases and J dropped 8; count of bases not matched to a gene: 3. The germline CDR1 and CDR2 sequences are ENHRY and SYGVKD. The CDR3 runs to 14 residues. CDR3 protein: CAISESGTVEKLFF. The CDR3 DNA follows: TGTGCCATCAGTGAGTCTGGGACAGTGGAAAAACTGTTTTTT.

Here the CDR3 DNA reads TGCGCCAGCAGCTCCGAGACACTGAACACTGAAGCTTTCTTT. It codes for CASSSETLNTEAFF. J is TRBJ1-1 and V is TRBV5-1; D remains unclear. Trimming took off 3 bases at V and 0 bases at J, with 9 bases between the two ends. Per germline, CDR1 SGHRS and CDR2 YFSETQ. This CDR3 is built from 14 residues.

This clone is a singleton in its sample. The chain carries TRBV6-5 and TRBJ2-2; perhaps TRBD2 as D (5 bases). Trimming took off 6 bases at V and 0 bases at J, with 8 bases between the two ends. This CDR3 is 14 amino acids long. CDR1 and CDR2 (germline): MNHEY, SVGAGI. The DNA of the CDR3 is TGTGCCAGCAGGGACTCCGCGAACACCGGGGAGCTGTTTTTT. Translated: CASRDSANTGELFF.

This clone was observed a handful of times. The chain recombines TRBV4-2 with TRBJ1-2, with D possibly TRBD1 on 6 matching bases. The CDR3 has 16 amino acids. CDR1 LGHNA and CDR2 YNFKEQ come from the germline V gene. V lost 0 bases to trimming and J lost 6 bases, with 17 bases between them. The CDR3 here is CASSQEPGDLRNGYTF. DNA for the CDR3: TGTGCCAGCAGCCAAGAACCAGGGGATCTAAGGAATGGCTACACCTTC.

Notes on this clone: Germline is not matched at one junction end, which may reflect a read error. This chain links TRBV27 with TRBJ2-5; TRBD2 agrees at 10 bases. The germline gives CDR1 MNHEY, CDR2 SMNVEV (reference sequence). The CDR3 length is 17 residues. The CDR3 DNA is TGTGCCGGCAGTTTAGGAGGGAGCGGGGGGGGCCAAGAGACCCAGTACTTC. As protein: CAGSLGGSGGGQETQYF.

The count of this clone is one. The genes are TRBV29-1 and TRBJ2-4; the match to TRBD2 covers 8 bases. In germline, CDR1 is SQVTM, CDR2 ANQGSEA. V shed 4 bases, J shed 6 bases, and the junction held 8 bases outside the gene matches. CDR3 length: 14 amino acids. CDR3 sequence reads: CSVAPSGGPNIQYF. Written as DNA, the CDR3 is TGCAGCGTTGCCCCAAGCGGGGGCCCAAACATTCAGTACTTC.

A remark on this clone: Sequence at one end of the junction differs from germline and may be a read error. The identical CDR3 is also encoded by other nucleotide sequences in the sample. CDR3 nucleotide sequence: TGTGCCAGCAGGAGAGAAACAGGGGTCTATAATTCCCCCCTCCACTTT. It encodes CASRRETGVYNSPLHF. The rearrangement joins TRBV14 to TRBJ1-6; 7 bases align to TRBD1. This CDR3 has 16 residues. Germline assignment: CDR1 SGHDN and CDR2 FVKESK.

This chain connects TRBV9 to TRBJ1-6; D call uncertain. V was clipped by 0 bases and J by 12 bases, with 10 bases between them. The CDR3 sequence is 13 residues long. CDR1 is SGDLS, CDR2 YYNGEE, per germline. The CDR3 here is CASSVAPREPLHF. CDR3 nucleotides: TGTGCCAGCAGCGTAGCTCCCCGCGAACCCCTCCACTTT.

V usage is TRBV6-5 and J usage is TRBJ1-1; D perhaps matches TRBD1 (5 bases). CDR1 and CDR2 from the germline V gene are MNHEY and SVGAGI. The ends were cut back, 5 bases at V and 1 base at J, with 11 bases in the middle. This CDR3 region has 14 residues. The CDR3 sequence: CASSDRGWNTEAFF. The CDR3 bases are TGTGCCAGCAGTGATCGGGGGTGGAACACTGAAGCTTTCTTT.

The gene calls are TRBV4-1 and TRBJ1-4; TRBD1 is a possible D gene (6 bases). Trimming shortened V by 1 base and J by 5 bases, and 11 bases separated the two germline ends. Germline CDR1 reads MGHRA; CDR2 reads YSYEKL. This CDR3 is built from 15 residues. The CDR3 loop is CASSQAGGGNEKLFF. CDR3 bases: TGCGCCAGCAGCCAAGCTGGCGGGGGCAATGAAAAACTGTTTTTT.

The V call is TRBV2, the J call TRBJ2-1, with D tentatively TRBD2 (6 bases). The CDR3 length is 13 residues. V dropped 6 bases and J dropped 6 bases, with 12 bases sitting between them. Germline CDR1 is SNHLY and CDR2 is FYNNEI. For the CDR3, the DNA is TGTGCCAGCAGGGGGGACTTCTCCAATGAGCAGTTCTTC. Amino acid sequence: CASRGDFSNEQFF.

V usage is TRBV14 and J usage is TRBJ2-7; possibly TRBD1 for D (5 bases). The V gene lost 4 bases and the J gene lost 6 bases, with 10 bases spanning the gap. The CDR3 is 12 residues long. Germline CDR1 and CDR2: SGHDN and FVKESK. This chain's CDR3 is CASSPQGFEQYF. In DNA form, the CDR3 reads TGTGCCAGCAGCCCCCAGGGATTCGAGCAGTACTTC.

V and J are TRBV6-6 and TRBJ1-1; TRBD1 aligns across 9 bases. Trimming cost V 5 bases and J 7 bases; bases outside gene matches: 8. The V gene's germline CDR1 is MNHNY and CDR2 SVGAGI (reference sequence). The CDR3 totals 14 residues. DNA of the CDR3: TGTGCCAGCAGTAACAGGGACAGGGTGGTTGAAGCTTTCTTT. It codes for CASSNRDRVVEAFF.

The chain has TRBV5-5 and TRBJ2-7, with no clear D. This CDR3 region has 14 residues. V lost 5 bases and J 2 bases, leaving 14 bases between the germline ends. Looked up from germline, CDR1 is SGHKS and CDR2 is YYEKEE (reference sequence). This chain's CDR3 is CASSWAPSPYEQYF. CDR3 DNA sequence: TGTGCCAGCAGTTGGGCTCCCAGCCCCTACGAGCAGTACTTC.

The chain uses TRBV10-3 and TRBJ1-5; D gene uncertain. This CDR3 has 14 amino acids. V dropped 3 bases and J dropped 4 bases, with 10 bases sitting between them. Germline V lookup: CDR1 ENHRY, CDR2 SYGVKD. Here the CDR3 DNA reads TGTGCCATCAGTGAACGGCAGGCGAATCAGCCCCAGCATTTT. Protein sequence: CAISERQANQPQHF.

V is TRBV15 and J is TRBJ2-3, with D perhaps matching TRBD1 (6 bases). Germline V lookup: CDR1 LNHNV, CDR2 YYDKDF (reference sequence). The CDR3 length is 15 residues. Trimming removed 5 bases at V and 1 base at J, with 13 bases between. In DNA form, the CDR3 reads TGTGCCACCAGCGCCACAGGGTACCGCACAGATACGCAGTATTTT. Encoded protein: CATSATGYRTDTQYF.

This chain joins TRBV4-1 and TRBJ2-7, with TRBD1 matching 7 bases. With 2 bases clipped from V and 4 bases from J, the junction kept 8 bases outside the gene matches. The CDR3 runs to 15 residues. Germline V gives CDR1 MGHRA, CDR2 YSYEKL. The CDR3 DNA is TGCGCCAGCAGCCAATGGGACAGTAATAGTTACGAGCAGTACTTC. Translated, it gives CASSQWDSNSYEQYF.

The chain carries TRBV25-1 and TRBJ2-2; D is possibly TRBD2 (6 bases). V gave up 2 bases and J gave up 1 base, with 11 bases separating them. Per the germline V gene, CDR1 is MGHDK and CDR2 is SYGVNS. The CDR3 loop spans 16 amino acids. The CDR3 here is CASSETGDLNTGELFF. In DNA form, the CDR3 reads TGTGCCAGCAGTGAAACGGGGGATTTGAACACCGGGGAGCTGTTTTTT.